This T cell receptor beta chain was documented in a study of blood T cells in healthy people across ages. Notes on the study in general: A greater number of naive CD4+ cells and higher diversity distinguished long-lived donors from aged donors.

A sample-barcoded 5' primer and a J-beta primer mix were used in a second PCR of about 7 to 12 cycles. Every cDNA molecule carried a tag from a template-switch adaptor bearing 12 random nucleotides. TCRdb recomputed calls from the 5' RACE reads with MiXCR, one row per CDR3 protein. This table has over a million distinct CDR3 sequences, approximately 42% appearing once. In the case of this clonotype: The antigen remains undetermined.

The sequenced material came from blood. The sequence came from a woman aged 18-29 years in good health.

The CDR3 region is CSASFSGTVTDTQYF. For the CDR3, the DNA is TGCAGTGCTAGTTTTTCAGGGACGGTCACAGATACGCAGTATTTT. The genes are TRBV20-1 and TRBJ2-3, with D tentatively TRBD1 or TRBD2 (5 bases each). The CDR3 spans 15 residues. The V end lost 3 bases, the J end lost 2 bases, and 15 bases lay between the germline ends. CDR1 is DFQATT and CDR2 is SNEGSKA in the germline V gene (reference sequence).